This passage covers 5 T cell receptor beta chains from one sample sequenced in a study of T cell repertoires in cytomegalovirus infection. TCRdb processed the reads anew with MiXCR; each CDR3 protein has one entry. The sample contains fewer than 250,000 distinct CDR3 sequences, 9% to 15% of which appear only once. Source material: PBMCs. The receptors originated from a human donor in good health (CMV status not recorded). Some clones in this sample may be carry-over from other donors' samples.

This clonotype was seen ten or more times. The rearrangement joins TRBV7-2 to TRBJ1-5; D gene unclear. V dropped 1 base and J dropped 3 bases, with 7 bases sitting between them. Germline V gene data show CDR1 as SGHTA and CDR2 as FQGNSA. This CDR3 is built from 14 residues. In nucleotides, the CDR3 is TGTGCCAGCAGCTTAGAATTTAACAATCAGCCCCAGCATTTT. Its translation is CASSLEFNNQPQHF.

The chain couples TRBV7-4 to TRBJ2-7, with D maybe TRBD2 (5 bases). Trimming cost V 2 bases and J 0 bases, with 14 bases left between them. The germline V gene has CDR1 SGHVT and CDR2 SQSDAQ. The length of the CDR3 is 16 residues. CDR3 bases: TGTGCCAGCAGCTTACCCCTCGGGGAAAGCTCCTACGAGCAGTACTTC. Encoded protein: CASSLPLGESSYEQYF.

This clonotype appeared a few times. The V gene is TRBV29-1, the J gene TRBJ2-3; D is possibly TRBD2 (6 bases). The CDR3 has 13 amino acids. Germline V gives CDR1 SQVTM, CDR2 ANQGSEA. Trimming removed 7 bases from V and 0 bases from J, with 11 bases in between. CDR3 sequence: CSAWGGSTDTQYF. As DNA, the CDR3 is TGCAGCGCCTGGGGAGGTAGCACAGATACGCAGTATTTT.

The gene calls are TRBV9 and TRBJ2-1; 7 bases are a match to TRBD1. This CDR3 has 16 residues. The ends lost 4 bases at V and 1 base at J; junction bases unmatched: 8. The germline CDR1 and CDR2 sequences are SGDLS and YYNGEE. The CDR3 protein is CASSTRRGQSYNEQFF. The CDR3 DNA follows: TGTGCCAGCAGCACCCGAAGGGGACAGTCCTACAATGAGCAGTTCTTC.

This clonotype was counted many times. V gene TRBV25-1 combines with J gene TRBJ2-2; no definite D call. The V end lost 4 bases, the J end lost 1 base, and 10 bases lay between the germline ends. The germline CDR1 and CDR2 sequences are MGHDK and SYGVNS. This CDR3 is 15 amino acids long. The CDR3 spells CASSADGQNTGELFF. DNA of the CDR3: TGTGCCAGCAGTGCCGACGGCCAGAACACCGGGGAGCTGTTTTTT.